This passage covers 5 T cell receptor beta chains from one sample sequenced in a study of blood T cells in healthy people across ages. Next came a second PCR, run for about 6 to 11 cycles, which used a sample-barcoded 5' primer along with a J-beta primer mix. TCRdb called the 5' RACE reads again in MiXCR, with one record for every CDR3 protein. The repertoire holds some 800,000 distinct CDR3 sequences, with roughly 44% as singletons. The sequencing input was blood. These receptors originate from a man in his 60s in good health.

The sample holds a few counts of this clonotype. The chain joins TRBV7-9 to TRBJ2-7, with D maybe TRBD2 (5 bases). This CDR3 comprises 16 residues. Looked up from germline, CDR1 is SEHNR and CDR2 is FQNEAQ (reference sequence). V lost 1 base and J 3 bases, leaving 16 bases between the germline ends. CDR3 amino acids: CASSLGGTGSFYEQYF. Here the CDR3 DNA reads TGTGCCAGCAGCTTAGGTGGAACGGGATCCTTCTACGAGCAGTACTTC. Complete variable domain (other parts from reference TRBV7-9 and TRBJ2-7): DTGVSQNPRHKITKRGQNVTFRCDPISEHNRLYWYRQTLGQGPEFLTYFQNEAQLEKSRLLSDRFSAERPKGSFSTLEIQRTEQGDSAMYLCASSLGGTGSFYEQYFGPGTRLTVT.

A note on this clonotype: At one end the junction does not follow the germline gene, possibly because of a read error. CDR3 region: CATDREANGSPLHF. The CDR3 nucleotides read TGCGCCACCGACAGGGAAGCAAATGGTTCACCCCTCCACTTT. This chain links TRBV7-9 with TRBJ1-6, with 7 bases lining up with TRBD1. The CDR3 extends over 14 amino acids. Germline V gene data show CDR1 as SEHNR and CDR2 as FQNEAQ (reference sequence).

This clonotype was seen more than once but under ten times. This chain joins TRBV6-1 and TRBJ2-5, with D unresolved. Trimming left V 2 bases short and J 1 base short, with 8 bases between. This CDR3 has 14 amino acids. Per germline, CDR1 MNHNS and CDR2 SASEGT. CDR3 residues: CASSESRIQETQYF. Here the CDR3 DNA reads TGTGCCAGCAGTGAAAGTCGTATCCAAGAGACCCAGTACTTC.

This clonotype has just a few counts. The CDR3 DNA sequence: TGTGCCAGTGGGACAGGGCCTCACTACACCTTC. It codes for CASGTGPHYTF. This chain uses TRBV12-3 or TRBV12-4 with TRBJ1-2; 9 positions agree with TRBD1. V shed 9 bases and J 10 bases; nucleotides not matched to a gene: 6. The CDR3 spans 11 residues.

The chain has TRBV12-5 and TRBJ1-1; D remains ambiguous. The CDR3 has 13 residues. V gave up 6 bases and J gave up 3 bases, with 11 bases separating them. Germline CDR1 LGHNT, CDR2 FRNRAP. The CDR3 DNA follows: TGTGCTAGTGGCCCCGATTGGGACACTGAAGCTTTCTTT. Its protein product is CASGPDWDTEAFF.